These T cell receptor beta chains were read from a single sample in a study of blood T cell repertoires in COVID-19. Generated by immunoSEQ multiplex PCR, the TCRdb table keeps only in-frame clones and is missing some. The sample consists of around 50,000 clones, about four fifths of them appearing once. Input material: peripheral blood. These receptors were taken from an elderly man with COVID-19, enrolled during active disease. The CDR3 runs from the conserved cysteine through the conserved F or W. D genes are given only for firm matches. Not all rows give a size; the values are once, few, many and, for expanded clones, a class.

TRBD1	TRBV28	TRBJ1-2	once	CATRTGGDYGYTF	TGTGCCACTAGGACAGGGGGAGACTATGGCTACACCTTC
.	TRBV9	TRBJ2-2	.	CASSLQPGELFF	TGTGCCAGCAGCTTACAGCCCGGGGAGCTGTTTTTT
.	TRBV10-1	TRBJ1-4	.	CATPPGVNEKLFF	TGCGCCACCCCCCCAGGGGTTAATGAAAAACTGTTTTTT
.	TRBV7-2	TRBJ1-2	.	CASSLAPTGGIWGYTF	TGTGCCAGCAGCTTAGCGCCAACGGGAGGGATCTGGGGCTACACCTTC
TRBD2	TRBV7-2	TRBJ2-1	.	CASSFTSGNRNEQFF	TGTGCCAGCAGCTTTACTAGCGGGAATCGCAATGAGCAGTTCTTC
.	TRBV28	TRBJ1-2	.	CASSLGGYYGYTF	TGTGCCAGCAGTTTGGGGGGATACTATGGCTACACCTTC
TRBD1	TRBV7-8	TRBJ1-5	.	CASSLGQSNQPQHF	TGTGCCAGCAGCCTGGGACAGAGTAATCAGCCCCAGCATTTT
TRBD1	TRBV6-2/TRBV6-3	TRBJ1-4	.	CASSEGGDEKLFF	TGTGCCAGCAGCGAAGGGGGCGATGAAAAACTGTTTTTT
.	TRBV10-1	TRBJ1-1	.	CASSYTANTEAFF	TGCGCCAGCAGTTACACAGCGAACACTGAAGCTTTCTTT
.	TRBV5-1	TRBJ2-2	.	CASSAQGVGTGELFF	TGCGCCAGCAGCGCACAGGGAGTTGGGACCGGGGAGCTGTTTTTT
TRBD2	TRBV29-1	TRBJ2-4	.	CSVGKAGGVDIQYF	TGCAGCGTTGGGAAGGCGGGGGGAGTGGACATTCAGTACTTC
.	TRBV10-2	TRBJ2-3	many	CASSALAATDTQYF	TGCGCCAGCAGTGCCCTAGCTGCTACAGATACGCAGTATTTT
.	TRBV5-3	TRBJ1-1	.	CARSSPSSGLEDTEAFF	TGTGCCAGAAGCTCTCCCTCTAGCGGGTTGGAGGACACTGAAGCTTTCTTT
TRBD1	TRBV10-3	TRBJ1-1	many	CAIRVRQGAIGVAFF	TGTGCCATCAGGGTACGACAGGGGGCGATTGGTGTAGCTTTCTTT
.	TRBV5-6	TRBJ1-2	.	CASSPMGLGDTF	TGTGCCAGCAGCCCTATGGGGCTGGGTGACACCTTC
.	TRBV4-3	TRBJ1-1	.	CASSQARQFYTEAFF	TGCGCCAGCAGCCAAGCCAGACAGTTTTACACTGAAGCTTTCTTT
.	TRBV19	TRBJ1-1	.	CATRKWEGTTEAFF	TGTGCCACCCGCAAATGGGAGGGAACCACTGAAGCTTTCTTT
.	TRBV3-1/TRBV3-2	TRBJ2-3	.	CASSQRGTDTQYF	TGTGCCAGCAGCCAGCGGGGAACAGATACGCAGTATTTT
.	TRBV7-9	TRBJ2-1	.	CASSLAGGAGTNNEQFF	TGTGCCAGCAGCTTAGCGGGGGGGGCAGGGACCAACAATGAGCAGTTCTTC
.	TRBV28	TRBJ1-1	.	CASSSPFGGARSLEAFF	TGTGCCAGCAGTTCTCCTTTTGGCGGGGCGAGGTCTCTTGAAGCTTTCTTT
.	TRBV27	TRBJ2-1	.	CASSLGSVSYNEQFF	TGTGCCAGCAGTTTGGGGAGCGTCTCCTACAATGAGCAGTTCTTC